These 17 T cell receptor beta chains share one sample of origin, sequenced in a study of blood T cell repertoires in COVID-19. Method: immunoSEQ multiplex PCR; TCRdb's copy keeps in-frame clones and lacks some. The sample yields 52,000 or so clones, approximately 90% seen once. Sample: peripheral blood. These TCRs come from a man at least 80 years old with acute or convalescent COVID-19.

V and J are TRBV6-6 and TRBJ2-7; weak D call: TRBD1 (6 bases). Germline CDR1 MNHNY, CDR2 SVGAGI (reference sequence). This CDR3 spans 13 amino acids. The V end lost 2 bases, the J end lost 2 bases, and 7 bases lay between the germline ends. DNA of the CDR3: TGTGCCAGCAGTTACAGGGACACCTACGAGCAGTACTTC. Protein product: CASSYRDTYEQYF.

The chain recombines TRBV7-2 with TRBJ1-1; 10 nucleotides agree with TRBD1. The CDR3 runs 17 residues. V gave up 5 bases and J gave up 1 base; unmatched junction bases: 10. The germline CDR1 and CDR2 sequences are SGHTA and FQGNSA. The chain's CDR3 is CASSDRDRGLTNTEAFF. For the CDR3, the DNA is TGTGCCAGCAGCGACCGGGACAGGGGACTAACGAACACTGAAGCTTTCTTT.

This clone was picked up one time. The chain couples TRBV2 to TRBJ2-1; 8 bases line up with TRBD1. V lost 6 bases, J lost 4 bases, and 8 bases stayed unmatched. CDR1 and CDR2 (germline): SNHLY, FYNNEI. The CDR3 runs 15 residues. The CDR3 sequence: CASSPGQEGYNEQFF. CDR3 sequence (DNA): TGTGCCAGCAGCCCGGGACAGGAGGGTTACAATGAGCAGTTCTTC.

Here the CDR3 reads CASSSLRGGQFF. The CDR3 nucleotides read TGTGCCAGCAGCTCCCTCAGGGGTGGGCAGTTCTTC. The gene calls are TRBV7-9 and TRBJ2-1, with D perhaps TRBD1 (6 bases). CDR3 length equals 12 residues. Germline-derived CDR1 and CDR2 are SEHNR and FQNEAQ (reference sequence). Between the trimmed V and J ends, which lost 4 bases and 12 bases, there was a span of 13 bases.

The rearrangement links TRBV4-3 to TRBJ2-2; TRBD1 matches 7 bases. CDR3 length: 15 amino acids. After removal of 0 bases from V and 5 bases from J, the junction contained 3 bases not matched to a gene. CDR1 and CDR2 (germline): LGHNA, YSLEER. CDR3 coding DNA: TGCGCCAGCAGCCAAGAAGGGACAGCGACCGGGGAGCTGTTTTTT. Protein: CASSQEGTATGELFF.

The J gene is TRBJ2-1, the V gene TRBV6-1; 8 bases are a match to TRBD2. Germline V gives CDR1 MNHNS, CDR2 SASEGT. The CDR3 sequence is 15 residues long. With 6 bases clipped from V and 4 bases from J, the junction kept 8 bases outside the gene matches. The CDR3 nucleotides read TGTGCCAGCAGCTATAATCGGGGGGGTTACAATGAGCAGTTCTTC. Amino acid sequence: CASSYNRGGYNEQFF.

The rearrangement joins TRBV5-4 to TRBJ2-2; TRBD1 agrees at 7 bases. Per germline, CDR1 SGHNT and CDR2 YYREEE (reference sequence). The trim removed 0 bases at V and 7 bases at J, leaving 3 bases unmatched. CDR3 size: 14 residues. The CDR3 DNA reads TGTGCCAGCAGCTTGGGGCAGGGGGTCGGGGAGCTGTTTTTT. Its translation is CASSLGQGVGELFF.

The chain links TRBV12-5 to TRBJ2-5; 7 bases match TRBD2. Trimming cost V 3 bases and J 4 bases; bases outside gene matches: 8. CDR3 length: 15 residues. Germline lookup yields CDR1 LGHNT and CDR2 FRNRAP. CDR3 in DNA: TGTGCTAGTGGTTTCCAAGCGGGGCCGGGAGAGACCCAGTACTTC. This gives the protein CASGFQAGPGETQYF. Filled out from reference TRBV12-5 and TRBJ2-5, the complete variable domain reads DARVTQTPRHKVTEMGQEVTMRCQPILGHNTVFWYRQTMMQGLELLAYFRNRAPLDDSGMPKDRFSAEMPDATLATLKIQPSEPRDSAVYFCASGFQAGPGETQYFGPGTRLLVL.

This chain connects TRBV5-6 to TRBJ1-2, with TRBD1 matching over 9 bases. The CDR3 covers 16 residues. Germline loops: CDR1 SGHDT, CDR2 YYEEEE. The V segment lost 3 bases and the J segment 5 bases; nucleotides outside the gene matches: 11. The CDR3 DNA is TGTGCCAGCAGCTCCCGACCGGGACAGGGTGGTTATGGCTACACCTTC. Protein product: CASSSRPGQGGYGYTF.

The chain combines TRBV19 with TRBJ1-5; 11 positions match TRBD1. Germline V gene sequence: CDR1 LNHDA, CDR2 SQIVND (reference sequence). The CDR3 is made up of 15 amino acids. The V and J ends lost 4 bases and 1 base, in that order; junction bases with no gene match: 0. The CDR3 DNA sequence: TGTGCCAGTAGTAGGGACAGGGGGAGCAATCAGCCCCAGCATTTT. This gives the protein CASSRDRGSNQPQHF.

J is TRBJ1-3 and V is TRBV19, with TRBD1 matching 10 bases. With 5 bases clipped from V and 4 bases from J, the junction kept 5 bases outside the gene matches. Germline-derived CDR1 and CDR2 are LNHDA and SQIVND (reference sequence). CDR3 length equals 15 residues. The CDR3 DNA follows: TGTGCCAGTAGTCCGGGACAGGGGAAAGGAAACACCATATATTTT. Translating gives CASSPGQGKGNTIYF.

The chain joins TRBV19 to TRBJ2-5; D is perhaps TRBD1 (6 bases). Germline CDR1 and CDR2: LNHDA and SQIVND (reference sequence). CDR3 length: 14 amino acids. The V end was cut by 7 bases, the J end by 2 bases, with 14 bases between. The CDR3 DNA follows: TGTGCCAGTAATGGGGGCAATGCGCAAGAGACCCAGTACTTC. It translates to CASNGGNAQETQYF.

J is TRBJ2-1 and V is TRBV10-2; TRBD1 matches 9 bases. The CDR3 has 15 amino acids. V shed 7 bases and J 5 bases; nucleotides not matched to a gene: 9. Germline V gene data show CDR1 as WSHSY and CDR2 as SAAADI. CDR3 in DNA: TGCGCCAGCACCTATGACAGGGGGAGAGACAATGAGCAGTTCTTC. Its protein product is CASTYDRGRDNEQFF.

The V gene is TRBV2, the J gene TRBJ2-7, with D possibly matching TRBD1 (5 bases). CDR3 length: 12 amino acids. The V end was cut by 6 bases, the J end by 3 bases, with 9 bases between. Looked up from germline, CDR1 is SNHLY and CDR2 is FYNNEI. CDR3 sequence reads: CASRDIYYEQYF. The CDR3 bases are TGTGCCAGCAGGGACATCTACTACGAGCAGTACTTC.

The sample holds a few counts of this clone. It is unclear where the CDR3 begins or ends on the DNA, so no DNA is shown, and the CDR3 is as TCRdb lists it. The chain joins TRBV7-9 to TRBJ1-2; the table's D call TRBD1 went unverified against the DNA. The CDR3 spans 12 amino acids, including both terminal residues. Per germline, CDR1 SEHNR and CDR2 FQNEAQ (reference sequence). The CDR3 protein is CASSLFGQGISF.

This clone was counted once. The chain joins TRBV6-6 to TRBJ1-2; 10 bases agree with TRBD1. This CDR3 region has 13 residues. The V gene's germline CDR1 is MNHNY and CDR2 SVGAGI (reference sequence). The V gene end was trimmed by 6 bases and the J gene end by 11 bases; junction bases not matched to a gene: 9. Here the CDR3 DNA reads TGTGCCAGCAGGGTGGGACAGGGGTACCCTTACACCTTC. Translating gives CASRVGQGYPYTF.

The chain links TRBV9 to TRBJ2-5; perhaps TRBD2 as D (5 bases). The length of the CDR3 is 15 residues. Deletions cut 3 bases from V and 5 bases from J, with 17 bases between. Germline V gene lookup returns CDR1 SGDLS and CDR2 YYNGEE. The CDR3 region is CASSASRTSTETQYF. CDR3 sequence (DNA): TGTGCCAGCAGCGCTTCCCGAACTAGTACGGAGACCCAGTACTTC.